This T cell receptor (beta chain) was recorded in a study of cytomegalovirus exposure and HLA in healthy donors. Study summary: There were 300 to 400 genotyped donors. Of these, 81% fell in the genetic ancestry cluster associated with self-reported Caucasian donors. General study findings and limits: Rarity held for most TCR sequences, but there were some public TCRs that occurred in many donors. The study flagged fewer than 200 TCR beta chains as cytomegalovirus-associated. An analysis that came later showed most CMV-associated TCR beta chains appearing HLA-restricted.

Concerning this clone itself: The antigen is not known.

A multiplex PCR was run with 60 Vbeta primers and 13 Jbeta primers. Only in-frame clones appear in the TCRdb table, and some are missing; sequencing was by immunoSEQ multiplex PCR. The sample includes approximately 76,000 clones, 60% to 75% of them seen just once. The clonotype originates from a woman in her forties in good health and CMV-seropositive. Material: PBMCs.

The CDR3 reads CATGTTVNEKLFF. The CDR3 DNA follows: TGTGCCACTGGGACAACAGTTAATGAAAAACTGTTTTTT. The chain links TRBV18 to TRBJ1-4; D might be TRBD1 (6 bases). Trimming removed 10 bases from V and 4 bases from J, with 13 bases in between. Looked up from germline, CDR1 is KGHSH and CDR2 is LQKENI. This CDR3 is 13 amino acids long.